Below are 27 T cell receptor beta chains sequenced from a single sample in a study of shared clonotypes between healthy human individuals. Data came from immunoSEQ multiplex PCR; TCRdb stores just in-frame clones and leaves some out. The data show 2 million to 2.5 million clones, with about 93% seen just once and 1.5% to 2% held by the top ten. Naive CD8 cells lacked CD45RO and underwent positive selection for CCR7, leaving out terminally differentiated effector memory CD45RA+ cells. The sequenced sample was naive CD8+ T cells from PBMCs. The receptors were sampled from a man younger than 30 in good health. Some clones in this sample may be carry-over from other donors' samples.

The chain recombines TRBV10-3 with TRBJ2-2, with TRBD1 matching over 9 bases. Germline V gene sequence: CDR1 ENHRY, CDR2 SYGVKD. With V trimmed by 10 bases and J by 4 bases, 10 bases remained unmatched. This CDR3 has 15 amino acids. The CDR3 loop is CATHPGTGFTGELFF. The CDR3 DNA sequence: TGTGCCACCCACCCCGGGACAGGGTTCACCGGGGAGCTGTTTTTT.

CDR3 in amino acids: CASSQDIGRGKFTEAFF. The CDR3 DNA reads as TGCGCCAGCAGCCAAGACATCGGCAGGGGCAAATTCACTGAAGCTTTCTTT. The chain couples TRBV4-1 to TRBJ1-1, with D perhaps TRBD1 (6 bases). This CDR3 contains 17 residues. Germline assignment: CDR1 MGHRA and CDR2 YSYEKL. V was cut by 0 bases and J by 4 bases, with 18 bases left in between.

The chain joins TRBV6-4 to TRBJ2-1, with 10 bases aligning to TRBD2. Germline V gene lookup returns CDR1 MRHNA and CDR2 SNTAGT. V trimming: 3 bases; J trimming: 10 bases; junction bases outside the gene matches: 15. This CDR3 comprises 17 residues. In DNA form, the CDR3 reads TGTGCCAGCAGTGATCCCCAGCCGCTAGCGGGAGCACACGAGCAGTTCTTC. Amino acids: CASSDPQPLAGAHEQFF.

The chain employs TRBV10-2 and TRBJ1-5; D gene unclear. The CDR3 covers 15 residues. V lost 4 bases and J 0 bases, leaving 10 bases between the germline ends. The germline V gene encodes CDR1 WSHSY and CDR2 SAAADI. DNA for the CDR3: TGCGCCAGCAGTGGCCCCGACCTTAGCAATCAGCCCCAGCATTTT. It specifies CASSGPDLSNQPQHF.

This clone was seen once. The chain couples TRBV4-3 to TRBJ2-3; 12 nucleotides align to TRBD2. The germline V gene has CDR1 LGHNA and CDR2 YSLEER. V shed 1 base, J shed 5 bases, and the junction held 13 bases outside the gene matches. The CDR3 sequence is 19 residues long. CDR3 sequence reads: CASSQGAPTSGRGGDTQYF. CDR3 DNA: TGCGCCAGCAGCCAAGGAGCACCGACTAGCGGGAGAGGAGGAGATACGCAGTATTTT.

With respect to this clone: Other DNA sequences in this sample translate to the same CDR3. This CDR3 reads CASSPGTGFYNEQFF. CDR3 bases: TGTGCCAGCAGTCCTGGGACAGGCTTCTACAATGAGCAGTTCTTC. V gene TRBV28 combines with J gene TRBJ2-1; 8 positions match TRBD1. The germline V gene has CDR1 MDHEN and CDR2 SYDVKM. V shed 5 bases, J shed 3 bases, and the junction held 6 bases outside the gene matches. This CDR3 has 15 residues.

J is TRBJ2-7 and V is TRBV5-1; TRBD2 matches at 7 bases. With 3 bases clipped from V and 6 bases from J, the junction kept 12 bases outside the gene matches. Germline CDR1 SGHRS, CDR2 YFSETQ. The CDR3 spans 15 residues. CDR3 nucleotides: TGCGCCAGCAGCTCGGGACTATCCACTCTAGGCGAGCAGTACTTC. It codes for CASSSGLSTLGEQYF. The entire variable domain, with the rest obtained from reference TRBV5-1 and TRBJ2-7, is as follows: KAGVTQTPRYLIKTRGQQVTLSCSPISGHRSVSWYQQTPGQGLQFLFEYFSETQRNKGNFPGRFSGRQFSNSRSEMNVSTLELGDSALYLCASSSGLSTLGEQYFGPGTRLTVT.

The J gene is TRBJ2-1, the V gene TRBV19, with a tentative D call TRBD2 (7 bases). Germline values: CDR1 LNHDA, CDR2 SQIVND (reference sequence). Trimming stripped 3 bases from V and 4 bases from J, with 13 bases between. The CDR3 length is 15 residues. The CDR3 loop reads CASSMEGGGYNEQFF. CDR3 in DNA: TGTGCCAGTAGTATGGAGGGAGGGGGATACAATGAGCAGTTCTTC.

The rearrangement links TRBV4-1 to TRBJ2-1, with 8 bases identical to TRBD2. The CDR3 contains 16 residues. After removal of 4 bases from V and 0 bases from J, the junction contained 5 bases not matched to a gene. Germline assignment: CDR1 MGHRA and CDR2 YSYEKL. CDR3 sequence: CASSPGTSFSYNEQFF. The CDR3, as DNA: TGCGCCAGCAGCCCCGGGACTAGTTTCTCCTACAATGAGCAGTTCTTC.

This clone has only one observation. CDR3 nucleotide sequence: TGTGCCAGCAGTGACCTAGCGAACACCGGGGAGCTGTTTTTT. Residues: CASSDLANTGELFF. V usage is TRBV2 and J usage is TRBJ2-2; D not resolved. V was shortened by 3 bases and J by 0 bases, with 5 bases between the two germline ends. Germline V gene sequence: CDR1 SNHLY, CDR2 FYNNEI. This CDR3 is 14 amino acids long.

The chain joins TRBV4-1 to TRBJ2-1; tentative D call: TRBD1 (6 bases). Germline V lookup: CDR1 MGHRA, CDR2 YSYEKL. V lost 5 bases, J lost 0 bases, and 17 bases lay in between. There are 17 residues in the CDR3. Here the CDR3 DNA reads TGCGCCAGCAGCTTCGAACCGGGACAAAGCTCCTACAATGAGCAGTTCTTC. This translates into CASSFEPGQSSYNEQFF.

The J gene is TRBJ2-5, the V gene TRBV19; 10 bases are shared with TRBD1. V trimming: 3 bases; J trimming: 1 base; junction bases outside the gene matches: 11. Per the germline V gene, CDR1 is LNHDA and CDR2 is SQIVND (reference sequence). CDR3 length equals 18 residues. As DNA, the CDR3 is TGTGCCAGTAGTATCTACACGGGGGACAGGGGTTTCCAAGAGACCCAGTACTTC. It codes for CASSIYTGDRGFQETQYF.

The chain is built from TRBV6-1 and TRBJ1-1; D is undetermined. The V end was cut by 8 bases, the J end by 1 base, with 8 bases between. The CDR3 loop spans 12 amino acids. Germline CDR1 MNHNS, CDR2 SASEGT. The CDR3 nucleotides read TGTGCCAGCTCCCCCAGGAACACTGAAGCTTTCTTT. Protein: CASSPRNTEAFF.

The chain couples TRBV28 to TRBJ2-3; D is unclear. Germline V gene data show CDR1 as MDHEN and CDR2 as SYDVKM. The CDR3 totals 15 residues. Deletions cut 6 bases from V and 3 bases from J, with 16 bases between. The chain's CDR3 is CASSRLVGRTDTQYF. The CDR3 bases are TGTGCCAGCAGCCGACTTGTAGGAAGGACAGATACGCAGTATTTT. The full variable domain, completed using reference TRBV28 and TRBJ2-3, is DVKVTQSSRYLVKRTGEKVFLECVQDMDHENMFWYRQDPGLGLRLIYFSYDVKMKEKGDIPEGYSVSREKKERFSLILESASTNQTSMYLCASSRLVGRTDTQYFGPGTRLTVL.

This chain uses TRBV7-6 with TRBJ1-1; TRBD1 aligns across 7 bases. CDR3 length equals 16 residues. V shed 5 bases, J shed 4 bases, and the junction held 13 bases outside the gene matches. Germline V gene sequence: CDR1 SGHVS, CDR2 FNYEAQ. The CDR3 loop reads CASSNPMTGSSTEAFF. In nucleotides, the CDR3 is TGTGCCAGCAGCAACCCTATGACAGGGTCATCCACTGAAGCTTTCTTT.

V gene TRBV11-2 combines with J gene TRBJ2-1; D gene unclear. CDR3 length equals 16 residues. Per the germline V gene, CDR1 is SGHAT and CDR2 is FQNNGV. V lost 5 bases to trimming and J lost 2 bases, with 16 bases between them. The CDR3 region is CASSPDLSEAYNEQFF. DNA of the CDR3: TGTGCCAGCAGCCCCGATCTGAGCGAGGCCTACAATGAGCAGTTCTTC.

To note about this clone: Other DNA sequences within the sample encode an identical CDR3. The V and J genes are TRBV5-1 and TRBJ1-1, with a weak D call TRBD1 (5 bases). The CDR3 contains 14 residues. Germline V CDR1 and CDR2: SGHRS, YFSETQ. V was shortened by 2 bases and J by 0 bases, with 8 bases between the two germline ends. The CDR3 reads CASSLGGVNTEAFF. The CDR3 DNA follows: TGCGCCAGCAGCTTAGGAGGGGTGAACACTGAAGCTTTCTTT.

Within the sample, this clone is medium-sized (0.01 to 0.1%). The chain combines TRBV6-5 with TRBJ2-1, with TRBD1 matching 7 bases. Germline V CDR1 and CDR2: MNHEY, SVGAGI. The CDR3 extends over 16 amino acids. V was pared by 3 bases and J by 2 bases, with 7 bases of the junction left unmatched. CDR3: CASSYSGTEAYNEQFF. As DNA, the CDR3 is TGTGCCAGCAGTTATTCCGGGACAGAAGCCTACAATGAGCAGTTCTTC.

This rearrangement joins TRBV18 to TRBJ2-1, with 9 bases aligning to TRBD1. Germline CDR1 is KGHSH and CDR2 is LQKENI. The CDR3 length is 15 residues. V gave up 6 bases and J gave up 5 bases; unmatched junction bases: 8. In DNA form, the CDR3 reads TGTGCCAGCTCCCGCGGACAGGGGATAAACAATGAGCAGTTCTTC. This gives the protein CASSRGQGINNEQFF.

CDR3 residues: CASSYLTGSVNQPQHF. DNA for the CDR3: TGTGCCAGCAGTTATCTGACAGGGTCGGTCAATCAGCCCCAGCATTTT. The chain is built from TRBV6-6 and TRBJ1-5, with 7 bases matching TRBD1. CDR1 is MNHNY and CDR2 is SVGAGI in the germline V gene (reference sequence). This CDR3 comprises 16 residues. The J segment lost 3 bases and the V segment lost 3 bases, leaving 8 bases of the junction unmatched.

The CDR3 sequence is CASSLWGGSPGTEAFF. In DNA form, the CDR3 reads TGTGCCAGCAGTTTATGGGGAGGATCCCCGGGGACTGAAGCTTTCTTT. The chain has TRBV28 and TRBJ1-1; D gene uncertain. CDR3 length: 16 residues. Trimming pared 0 bases from V and 5 bases from J, leaving 16 bases between. CDR1 and CDR2 (germline): MDHEN, SYDVKM.

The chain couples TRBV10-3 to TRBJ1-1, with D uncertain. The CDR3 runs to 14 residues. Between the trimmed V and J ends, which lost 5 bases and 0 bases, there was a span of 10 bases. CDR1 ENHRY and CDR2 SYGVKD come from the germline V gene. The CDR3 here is CAISSPKMNTEAFF. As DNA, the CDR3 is TGTGCCATCAGTAGTCCAAAAATGAACACTGAAGCTTTCTTT.

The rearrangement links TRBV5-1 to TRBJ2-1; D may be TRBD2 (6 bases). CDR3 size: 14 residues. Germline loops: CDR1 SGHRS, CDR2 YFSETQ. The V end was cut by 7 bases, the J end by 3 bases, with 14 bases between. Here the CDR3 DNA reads TGCGCCAGCGCTTACGGGGGAGTCTACAATGAGCAGTTCTTC. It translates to CASAYGGVYNEQFF.

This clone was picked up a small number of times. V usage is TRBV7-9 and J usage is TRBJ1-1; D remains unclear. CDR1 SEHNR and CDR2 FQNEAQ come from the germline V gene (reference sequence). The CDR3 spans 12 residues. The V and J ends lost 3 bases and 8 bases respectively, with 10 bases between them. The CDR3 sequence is CASSFNPEEAFF. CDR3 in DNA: TGTGCCAGCAGCTTTAATCCGGAGGAAGCTTTCTTT.

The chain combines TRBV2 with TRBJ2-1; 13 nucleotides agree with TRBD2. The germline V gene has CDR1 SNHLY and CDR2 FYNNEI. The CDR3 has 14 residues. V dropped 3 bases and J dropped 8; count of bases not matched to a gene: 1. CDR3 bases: TGTGCCAGCAGTGACGGACTAGCGGGAGATGAGCAGTTCTTC. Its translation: CASSDGLAGDEQFF. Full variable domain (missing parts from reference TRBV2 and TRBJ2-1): EPEVTQTPSHQVTQMGQEVILRCVPISNHLYFYWYRQILGQKVEFLVSFYNNEISEKSEIFDDQFSVERPDGSNFTLKIRSTKLEDSAMYFCASSDGLAGDEQFFGPGTRLTVL.

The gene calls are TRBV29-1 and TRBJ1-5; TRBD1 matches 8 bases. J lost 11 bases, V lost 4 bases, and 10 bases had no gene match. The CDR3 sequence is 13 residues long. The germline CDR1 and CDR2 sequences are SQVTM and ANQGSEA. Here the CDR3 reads CSVGGQGLLAQHF. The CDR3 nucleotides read TGCAGCGTTGGAGGACAGGGTCTTTTGGCCCAGCATTTT. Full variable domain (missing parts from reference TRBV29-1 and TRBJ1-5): SAVISQKPSRDICQRGTSLTIQCQVDSQVTMMFWYRQQPGQSLTLIATANQGSEATYESGFVIDKFPISRPNLTFSTLTVSNMSPEDSSIYLCSVGGQGLLAQHFGDGTRLSIL.

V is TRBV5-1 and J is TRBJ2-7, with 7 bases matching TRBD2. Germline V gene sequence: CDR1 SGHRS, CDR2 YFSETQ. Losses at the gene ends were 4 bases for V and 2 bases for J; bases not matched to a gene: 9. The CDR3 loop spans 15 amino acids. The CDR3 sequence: CASSHGRDYPYEQYF. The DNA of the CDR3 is TGCGCCAGCAGCCACGGCCGGGACTATCCCTACGAGCAGTACTTC.